Presented here are 2 T cell receptor beta chains from one specimen sequenced in a study of Ad26.COV2.S vaccination and SARS-CoV-2 variants. Some clones are missing from TCRdb's copy, which holds only in-frame ones; the method was immunoSEQ multiplex PCR. The sample lists about 460,000 clones, 80% to 90% occurring once. Sample treatment: 15 to 20 received Ad26.COV2.S at low or high dose, single or two shots; roughly five received placebo; per-sample allocation not given. Day 63 following the first vaccine or placebo injection was when the samples were taken. Source: peripheral blood, taken in a trial of Ad26.COV2.S vaccine versus placebo. The receptors were sampled from a person aged 18-60 years who received the Ad26.COV2.S COVID-19 vaccine or a placebo.

V is TRBV7-2 and J is TRBJ2-7, with TRBD1 matching 12 bases. Looked up from germline, CDR1 is SGHTA and CDR2 is FQGNSA. The CDR3 runs to 15 residues. V shed 1 base and J 4 bases; nucleotides not matched to a gene: 2. CDR3 residues: CASSLGGQGAYEQYF. DNA of the CDR3: TGTGCCAGCAGCTTAGGGGGACAGGGGGCGTACGAGCAGTACTTC.

The chain employs TRBV19 and TRBJ1-1; D gene unclear. The V gene lost 7 bases and the J gene lost 1 base, with 10 bases spanning the gap. The CDR3 is 13 residues long. CDR1 and CDR2 (germline): LNHDA, SQIVND (reference sequence). CDR3 protein: CASTPQPNTEAFF. The CDR3 DNA reads as TGTGCCAGTACCCCCCAGCCGAACACTGAAGCTTTCTTT. Drawing the rest from reference TRBV19 and TRBJ1-1, the complete variable domain is DGGITQSPKYLFRKEGQNVTLSCEQNLNHDAMYWYRQDPGQGLRLIYYSQIVNDFQKGDIAEGYSVSREKKESFPLTVTSAQKNPTAFYLCASTPQPNTEAFFGQGTRLTVV.